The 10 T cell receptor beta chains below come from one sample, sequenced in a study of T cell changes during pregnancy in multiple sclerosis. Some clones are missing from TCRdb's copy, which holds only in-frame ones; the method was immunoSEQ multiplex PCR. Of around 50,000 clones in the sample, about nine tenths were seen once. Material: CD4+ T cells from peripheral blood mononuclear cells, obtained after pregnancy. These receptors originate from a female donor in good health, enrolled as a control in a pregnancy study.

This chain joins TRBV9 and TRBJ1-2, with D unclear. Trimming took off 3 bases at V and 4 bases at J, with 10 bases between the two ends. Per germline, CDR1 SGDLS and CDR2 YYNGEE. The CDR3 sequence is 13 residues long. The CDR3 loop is CASSGRHSYGYTF. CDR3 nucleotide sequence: TGTGCCAGCAGCGGACGACACTCCTATGGCTACACCTTC.

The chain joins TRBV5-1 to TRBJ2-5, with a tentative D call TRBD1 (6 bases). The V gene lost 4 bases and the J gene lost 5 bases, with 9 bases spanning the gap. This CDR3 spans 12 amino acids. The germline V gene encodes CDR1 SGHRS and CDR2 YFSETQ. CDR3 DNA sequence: TGCGCCAGCAGCGAAGGGGGTGAGACCCAGTACTTC. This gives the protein CASSEGGETQYF.

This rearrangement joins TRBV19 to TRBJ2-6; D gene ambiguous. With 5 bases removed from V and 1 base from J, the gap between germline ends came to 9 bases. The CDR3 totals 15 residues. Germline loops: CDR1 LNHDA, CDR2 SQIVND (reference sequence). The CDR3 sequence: CASSPTRSGANVLTF. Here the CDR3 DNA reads TGTGCCAGTAGTCCGACGCGGTCTGGGGCCAACGTCCTGACTTTC.

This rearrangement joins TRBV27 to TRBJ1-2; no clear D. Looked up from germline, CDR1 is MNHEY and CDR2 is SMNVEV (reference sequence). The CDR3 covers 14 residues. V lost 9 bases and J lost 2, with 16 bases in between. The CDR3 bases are TGTGCCAGTCGTACCTACGGGAGAAACTATGGCTACACCTTC. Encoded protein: CASRTYGRNYGYTF.

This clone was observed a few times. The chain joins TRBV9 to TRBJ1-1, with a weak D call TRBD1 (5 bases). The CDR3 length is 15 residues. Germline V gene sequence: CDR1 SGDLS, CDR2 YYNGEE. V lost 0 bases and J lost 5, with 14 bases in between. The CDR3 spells CASSVERAGRTEAFF. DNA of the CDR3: TGTGCCAGCAGCGTAGAAAGGGCAGGGCGAACTGAAGCTTTCTTT.

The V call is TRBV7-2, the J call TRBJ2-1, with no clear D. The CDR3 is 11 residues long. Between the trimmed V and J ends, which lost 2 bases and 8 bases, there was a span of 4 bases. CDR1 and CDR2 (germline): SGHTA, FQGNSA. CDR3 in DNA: TGTGCCAGCAGCTTATGGCATGAGCAGTTCTTC. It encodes CASSLWHEQFF. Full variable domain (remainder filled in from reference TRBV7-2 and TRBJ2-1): GAGVSQSPSNKVTEKGKDVELRCDPISGHTALYWYRQSLGQGLEFLIYFQGNSAPDKSGLPSDRFSAERTGGSVSTLTIQRTQQEDSAVYLCASSLWHEQFFGPGTRLTVL.

The CDR3 DNA sequence: TGTGCCAGTAGTAGCGGGGTGAGCTCCTACAATGAGCAGTTCTTC. Protein sequence: CASSSGVSSYNEQFF. V is TRBV19 and J is TRBJ2-1, with D perhaps matching TRBD2 (6 bases). The V end was cut by 4 bases, the J end by 0 bases, with 10 bases between. This CDR3 region has 15 residues. Germline CDR1 reads LNHDA; CDR2 reads SQIVND (reference sequence).

The CDR3 bases are TGTGCCAGCAGGGGGCGGGGGGACCAAGAGACCCAGTACTTC. This sequence encodes CASRGRGDQETQYF. The V call is TRBV6-1, the J call TRBJ2-5, with 8 bases lining up with TRBD2. Germline V CDR1 and CDR2: MNHNS, SASEGT. The CDR3 covers 14 residues. The V gene end was trimmed by 6 bases and the J gene end by 0 bases; junction bases not matched to a gene: 3.

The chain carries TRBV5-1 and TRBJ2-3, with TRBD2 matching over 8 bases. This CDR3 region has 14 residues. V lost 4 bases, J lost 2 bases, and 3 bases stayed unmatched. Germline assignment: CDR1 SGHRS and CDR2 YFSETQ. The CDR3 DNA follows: TGCGCCAGCAGCCGGGGACTAGACACAGATACGCAGTATTTT. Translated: CASSRGLDTDTQYF.

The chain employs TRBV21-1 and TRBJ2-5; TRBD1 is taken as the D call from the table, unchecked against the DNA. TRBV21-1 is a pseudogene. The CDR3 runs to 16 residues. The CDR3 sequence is CASSKLTGGYQETQYF. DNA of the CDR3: TGTGCCAGCAGCAAACTGACAGGGGGCTACCAAGAGACCCAGTACTTC.